The 21 T cell receptor beta chains below come from one sample, sequenced in a study of cytomegalovirus exposure and HLA in healthy donors. 13 Jbeta primers and 60 Vbeta primers were used for the PCR. TCRdb keeps only in-frame clones here, not all; method: immunoSEQ multiplex PCR. The sample includes 85,000 to 130,000 clones, about four fifths of them seen just once. Sequences were obtained from PBMCs. The origin of the receptors is a female donor in good health and CMV-seropositive.

This clone showed up just a few times. The junction departs from germline at one end; a sequencing error may be responsible. This sequence joins TRBV5-6 and TRBJ2-6; 8 nucleotides agree with TRBD1. The germline V gene encodes CDR1 SGHDT and CDR2 YYEEEE. There are 16 residues in the CDR3. The CDR3 nucleotides are TGTGCCAGCAGACCGACAGGGGCGTCTGGGGCCAACGGCCTGACTTTC. Residues: CASRPTGASGANGLTF.

V and J are TRBV2 and TRBJ2-1; TRBD2 matches 7 bases. J lost 6 bases, V lost 11 bases, and 16 bases had no gene match. The CDR3 length is 15 residues. The germline V gene has CDR1 SNHLY and CDR2 FYNNEI. The CDR3 nucleotides read TGTGCCGGACTCCCGGGTCTAGCGGACCCCAATGAGCAGTTCTTC. Residues: CAGLPGLADPNEQFF.

The chain combines TRBV4-3 with TRBJ1-3; TRBD1 is a possible D gene (5 bases). Germline CDR1 reads LGHNA; CDR2 reads YSLEER. This CDR3 is built from 21 residues. Between the trimmed V and J ends, which lost 3 bases and 0 bases, there was a span of 27 bases. The CDR3 region is CASSQVVARATLPSSGNTIYF. Here the CDR3 DNA reads TGCGCCAGCAGCCAGGTAGTGGCCAGGGCAACTCTACCGTCCTCTGGAAACACCATATATTTT.

The chain joins TRBV19 to TRBJ1-1, with D tentatively TRBD1 (5 bases). Germline loops: CDR1 LNHDA, CDR2 SQIVND (reference sequence). Between the trimmed V and J ends, which lost 4 bases and 6 bases, there was a span of 18 bases. This CDR3 has 15 amino acids. CDR3 loop: CASSTPGVGRPEAFF. In DNA, the CDR3 is TGTGCCAGTAGTACCCCGGGGGTAGGCCGGCCTGAAGCTTTCTTT.

As for this clone: At one end the junction does not follow the germline gene, possibly because of a read error. The chain has TRBV7-9 and TRBJ1-5, with D perhaps TRBD1 (5 bases). Germline values: CDR1 SEHNR, CDR2 FQNEAQ (reference sequence). This CDR3 spans 14 amino acids. CDR3 DNA: TGTTCCAGCAGCTTAGGCCAGGGCATGCGGCCCCAGCATTTT. Its protein is CSSSLGQGMRPQHF.

The chain couples TRBV18 to TRBJ1-1; 11 bases line up with TRBD1. The germline CDR1 and CDR2 sequences are KGHSH and LQKENI. The V segment lost 3 bases and the J segment 8 bases; nucleotides outside the gene matches: 5. The CDR3 spans 14 residues. This CDR3 reads CASSPGTGGREAFF. CDR3 nucleotide sequence: TGTGCCAGCTCACCGGGGACAGGGGGAAGGGAAGCTTTCTTT. The whole variable domain, remainder taken from reference TRBV18 and TRBJ1-1, is NAGVMQNPRHLVRRRGQEARLRCSPMKGHSHVYWYRQLPEEGLKFMVYLQKENIIDESGMPKERFSAEFPKEGPSILRIQQVVRGDSAAYFCASSPGTGGREAFFGQGTRLTVV.

The chain combines TRBV5-4 with TRBJ2-7, with TRBD1 identical over 10 bases. Germline values: CDR1 SGHNT, CDR2 YYREEE (reference sequence). The CDR3 contains 15 residues. After removal of 5 bases from V and 6 bases from J, the junction contained 11 bases not matched to a gene. The CDR3 DNA is TGTGCCAGCAGTATACCGGCGGGACAGGGGACCGAGCAGTACTTC. Its translation is CASSIPAGQGTEQYF.

This sequence joins TRBV9 and TRBJ2-7, with 8 bases matching TRBD1. The V segment lost 4 bases and the J segment 7 bases; nucleotides outside the gene matches: 10. Germline CDR1 and CDR2: SGDLS and YYNGEE. The CDR3 is made up of 14 amino acids. CDR3 DNA sequence: TGTGCCAGCAGCCACCGGGACAGGCCCTTTGAGCAGTACTTC. This codes for CASSHRDRPFEQYF.

The chain recombines TRBV29-1 with TRBJ2-5, with D maybe TRBD1 (6 bases). The J call may be incorrect, as the DNA end agrees better with TRBJ2-7. CDR1 is SQVTM and CDR2 is ANQGSEA in the germline V gene. CDR3 length equals 14 residues. CDR3: CSVGGQGGGYEQYF. CDR3 coding DNA: TGCAGCGTTGGGGGGCAGGGTGGCGGATACGAGCAGTACTTC.

The gene calls are TRBV9 and TRBJ1-1, with D perhaps matching TRBD1 (5 bases). The ends were cut back, 3 bases at V and 5 bases at J, with 11 bases in the middle. This CDR3 spans 13 amino acids. Per the germline V gene, CDR1 is SGDLS and CDR2 is YYNGEE. The CDR3 DNA sequence: TGTGCCAGCAGCGCGCAGGGTCGGACTGAAGCTTTCTTT. It codes for CASSAQGRTEAFF.

The V gene is TRBV30, the J gene TRBJ1-4; no clear D. Per germline, CDR1 GTSNPN and CDR2 SVGIG (reference sequence). There are 16 residues in the CDR3. The ends were cut back, 7 bases at V and 0 bases at J, with 18 bases in the middle. CDR3 coding DNA: TGTGCCTCCGGGAGAAGGACGGCCTCAACTAATGAAAAACTGTTTTTT. Translated, it gives CASGRRTASTNEKLFF.

The chain carries TRBV19 and TRBJ1-2, with D possibly TRBD1 on 6 matching bases. Trimming left V 5 bases short and J 6 bases short, with 13 bases between. Germline-derived CDR1 and CDR2 are LNHDA and SQIVND (reference sequence). This CDR3 region has 13 residues. The CDR3 DNA is TGTGCCAGTAGTCCCACAGGGAGTCATGGCTACACCTTC. It translates to CASSPTGSHGYTF.

This rearrangement joins TRBV7-2 to TRBJ2-7, with D possibly TRBD2 on 6 matching bases. This CDR3 comprises 15 residues. Trimming took 1 base from V and 5 from J, leaving 15 bases between them. Germline CDR1 reads SGHTA; CDR2 reads FQGNSA. This chain's CDR3 is CASSLVAGNAHEQYF. The CDR3 DNA sequence: TGTGCCAGCAGCTTAGTGGCGGGAAACGCCCACGAGCAGTACTTC.

The CDR3 sequence is CASSLVMAGGYNEQFF. As DNA, the CDR3 is TGTGCCAGCAGCTTAGTTATGGCGGGGGGATACAATGAGCAGTTCTTC. The J gene is TRBJ2-1, the V gene TRBV7-9; 8 bases map to TRBD2. V shed 1 base and J 4 bases; nucleotides not matched to a gene: 6. The germline V gene has CDR1 SEHNR and CDR2 FQNEAQ (reference sequence). The CDR3 is made up of 16 amino acids.

The J gene is TRBJ2-7, the V gene TRBV6-5; 12 bases agree with TRBD1. Trimming removed 7 bases from V and 6 bases from J; junction bases left unmatched: 7. CDR1 and CDR2 (germline): MNHEY, SVGAGI. This CDR3 has 14 residues. CDR3 nucleotide sequence: TGTGCCAGCACCATGGGACAGGGGGCGGGCGAGCAGTACTTC. Its protein product is CASTMGQGAGEQYF.

The chain joins TRBV30 to TRBJ2-5; 11 positions match TRBD2. The ends lost 2 bases at V and 5 bases at J; junction bases unmatched: 4. The CDR3 loop spans 14 amino acids. The germline V gene has CDR1 GTSNPN and CDR2 SVGIG (reference sequence). CDR3 region: CAWSLAGGTETQYF. The CDR3 bases are TGTGCCTGGAGTTTAGCGGGAGGGACGGAGACCCAGTACTTC.

This sequence joins TRBV4-1 and TRBJ2-3, with 10 bases fitting TRBD1. Germline V lookup: CDR1 MGHRA, CDR2 YSYEKL. The CDR3 runs 16 residues. V shed 0 bases and J 5 bases; nucleotides not matched to a gene: 5. The CDR3 nucleotides read TGCGCCAGCAGCCAAGACGGGACAGGGGTGGTAGATACGCAGTATTTT. It codes for CASSQDGTGVVDTQYF.

The genes are TRBV19 and TRBJ2-7; TRBD2 matches at 12 bases. V shed 9 bases, J shed 1 base, and the junction held 7 bases outside the gene matches. This CDR3 spans 15 amino acids. Germline V gene lookup returns CDR1 LNHDA and CDR2 SQIVND (reference sequence). The DNA for the CDR3 is TGTGCCAGCGCTAGCGGGGGGGCCCTTTCCTACGAGCAGTACTTC. It yields the protein CASASGGALSYEQYF.

As regards this clone: A read error may account for a junction end that differs from germline. The CDR3 nucleotides are TGTTCCAGCAGCTTAATCCGGGCCAGGGTGAACACTGAAGCTTTCTTT. This encodes CSSSLIRARVNTEAFF. The rearrangement uses TRBV7-9 and TRBJ1-1, with a tentative D call TRBD1 (5 bases). CDR1 SEHNR and CDR2 FQNEAQ come from the germline V gene (reference sequence). CDR3 size: 16 residues.

The chain uses TRBV5-1 and TRBJ1-1; D unresolved. Germline CDR1 and CDR2: SGHRS and YFSETQ. Trimming stripped 2 bases from V and 1 base from J, with 9 bases between. The CDR3 length is 14 residues. The CDR3 DNA is TGCGCCAGCAGCTTTCGAGGTCCGAACACTGAAGCTTTCTTT. The encoded protein is CASSFRGPNTEAFF.

V and J are TRBV19 and TRBJ1-1; 9 nucleotides agree with TRBD1. Germline CDR1 reads LNHDA; CDR2 reads SQIVND (reference sequence). The ends lost 4 bases at V and 4 bases at J; junction bases unmatched: 10. The CDR3 loop spans 16 amino acids. In DNA, the CDR3 is TGTGCCAGTAGTAAGGACAGGGGAAGGTTAAGCACTGAAGCTTTCTTT. This translates into CASSKDRGRLSTEAFF.